The rows below give T cell receptor beta chains drawn from one sample of a study of shared clonotypes between healthy human individuals. The assay was immunoSEQ multiplex PCR, and TCRdb's table has in-frame clones only and misses some. This table has some 1,100,000 clones, 75% to 80% appearing once. The specimen was memory CD4+ T cells from PBMCs. All receptors derive from a man younger than 35 in good health. Some clones in this sample may be carry-over from other donors' samples. Both conserved end residues are part of each CDR3. The D gene is left open where the match is weak. Rows give clone size only sometimes, using once, few, many, or a class for an expanded clone.

J	size	V	D	CDR3	DNA
TRBJ2-7	few	TRBV18	NA	CASSSAAEQYF	TGTGCCAGCTCAAGCGCAGCCGAGCAGTACTTC
TRBJ1-2	NA	TRBV4-3	TRBD1	CASSHIQGAFTGYTF	TGCGCCAGCAGCCACATACAGGGGGCTTTTACTGGCTACACCTTC
TRBJ1-1	few	TRBV4-1	NA	CASRGQLKNTEAFF	TGCGCCAGCCGCGGACAGCTAAAGAACACTGAAGCTTTCTTT
TRBJ2-6	few	TRBV18	NA	CASSPGRNSGANVLTF	TGTGCCAGCTCACCTGGACGGAACTCTGGGGCCAACGTCCTGACTTTC
TRBJ2-7	NA	TRBV7-9	NA	CASSFAGSFYEQYF	TGTGCCAGCAGCTTTGCGGGTAGCTTTTACGAGCAGTACTTC
TRBJ2-2	NA	TRBV28	NA	CASRDRTRGGELFF	TGTGCCAGCAGGGATCGGACCCGAGGGGGGGAGCTGTTTTTT
TRBJ2-7	NA	TRBV11-2	TRBD1	CASSLVLGDSPYEQYF	TGTGCCAGCAGCTTAGTCCTCGGGGACAGCCCCTACGAGCAGTACTTC
TRBJ1-2	NA	TRBV7-2	TRBD1	CASSLAPGGYYGYTF	TGTGCCAGCAGCTTAGCCCCAGGGGGCTACTATGGCTACACCTTC
TRBJ2-5	NA	TRBV19	TRBD1	CASSISTGLETQYF	TGTGCCAGTAGTATCTCGACAGGGTTAGAGACCCAGTACTTC
TRBJ2-7	NA	TRBV30	NA	CAWRMKGRVYEQYF	TGTGCCTGGAGAATGAAGGGGCGGGTGTACGAGCAGTACTTC
TRBJ2-3	NA	TRBV27	NA	CASSFHSLAEGADTQYF	TGTGCCAGCAGTTTTCACTCGCTGGCGGAGGGGGCAGATACGCAGTATTTT
TRBJ1-1	NA	TRBV27	NA	CASSLDPRMNTEAFF	TGTGCCAGCAGTTTGGACCCCAGGATGAACACTGAAGCTTTCTTT
TRBJ1-2	NA	TRBV5-4	NA	CASSLRRWGRTSNHYGYTF	TGTGCCAGCAGCTTGCGTCGATGGGGCAGGACCTCTAACCACTATGGCTACACCTTC
TRBJ2-2	NA	TRBV5-1	NA	CASSLRPDTGELFF	TGCGCCAGCAGCTTGCGGCCCGACACCGGGGAGCTGTTTTTT
TRBJ2-5	NA	TRBV7-9	NA	CASSRGDGETQYF	TGTGCCAGCAGCCGCGGGGACGGGGAGACCCAGTACTTC
TRBJ1-2	NA	TRBV5-1	NA	CASSLATQTMGYTF	TGCGCCAGCAGCTTGGCGACTCAAACTATGGGGTACACCTTC
TRBJ1-4	NA	TRBV28	NA	CASSLSRARRDEKLFF	TGTGCCAGCAGTTTATCTCGGGCGAGGAGAGATGAAAAACTGTTTTTT
TRBJ2-7	NA	TRBV7-9	NA	CASSLVPGNYEQYF	TGTGCCAGCAGCTTAGTACCCGGGAACTACGAGCAGTACTTC
TRBJ1-2	NA	TRBV19	NA	CASSIKGTYGYTF	TGTGCCAGTAGTATAAAAGGGACCTATGGCTACACCTTC
TRBJ2-1	NA	TRBV5-1	NA	CASSLLGSSYNEQFF	TGCGCCAGCAGCTTGCTCGGGAGCTCCTACAATGAGCAGTTCTTC
TRBJ2-5	NA	TRBV6-1	NA	CASNSGPVWETQYF	TGTGCCAGCAACTCGGGTCCGGTGTGGGAGACCCAGTACTTC
TRBJ2-7	NA	TRBV18	TRBD2	CASSPGILAGVYEQYF	TGTGCCAGCTCACCCGGGATCCTAGCGGGAGTATACGAGCAGTACTTC
TRBJ1-5	once	TRBV28	TRBD1	CASSPLGRQGGQPQHF	TGTGCCAGCAGCCCACTGGGGCGACAGGGTGGTCAGCCCCAGCATTTT
TRBJ2-1	NA	TRBV5-4	TRBD2	CASSLGGAAGDNEQFF	TGTGCCAGCAGCTTGGGGGGCGCGGCGGGAGACAATGAGCAGTTCTTC
TRBJ2-3	NA	TRBV5-3	TRBD1	CARSLKLTVAGGTDTQYF	TGTGCCAGAAGCCTGAAACTGACGGTGGCAGGGGGTACAGATACGCAGTATTTT
TRBJ2-5	NA	TRBV15	NA	CATSRGGTAGSETQYF	TGTGCCACCAGCAGAGGGGGAACCGCGGGGAGCGAGACCCAGTACTTC
TRBJ2-7	NA	TRBV15	TRBD2	CATSRAGGLTYEQYF	TGTGCCACCAGCAGAGCGGGAGGGCTAACCTACGAGCAGTACTTC
TRBJ2-5	NA	TRBV5-1	NA	CASSLSGSLGETQYF	TGCGCCAGCAGCTTGTCGGGGTCTTTAGGGGAGACCCAGTACTTC
TRBJ2-1	NA	TRBV6-6	NA	CASSTRSGAGNEQFF	TGTGCCAGCAGCACACGTAGCGGAGCAGGGAATGAGCAGTTCTTC
TRBJ2-7	many	TRBV18	NA	CASSRSGGVLSYEQYF	TGTGCCAGCTCCCGATCCGGAGGGGTCCTCTCCTACGAGCAGTACTTC
TRBJ2-3	NA	TRBV18	NA	CASSPRLGVADTQYF	TGTGCCAGCTCACCACGTCTGGGAGTAGCAGATACGCAGTATTTT
TRBJ2-3	few	TRBV10-1	TRBD2	CASSGGSGRAEDTQYF	TGCGCCAGCAGTGGTGGTAGCGGGAGGGCCGAAGATACGCAGTATTTT
TRBJ2-1	NA	TRBV7-9	TRBD2	CASSPRLAGYNEQFF	TGTGCCAGCAGCCCGCGACTAGCGGGGTACAATGAGCAGTTCTTC
TRBJ2-4	few	TRBV19	NA	CASSSPGGGAKNIQYF	TGTGCCAGTAGTAGCCCAGGCGGAGGGGCCAAAAACATTCAGTACTTC
TRBJ2-3	NA	TRBV7-2	NA	CASSTATDTQYF	TGTGCCAGCAGCACCGCGACAGATACGCAGTATTTT
TRBJ2-5	NA	TRBV7-2	TRBD2	CASSTRTSIGETQYF	TGTGCCAGCAGCACTAGGACTAGCATCGGCGAGACCCAGTACTTC
TRBJ1-4	once	TRBV5-4	NA	CASSLQGSTNEKLFF	TGTGCCAGCAGCTTGCAGGGGAGCACTAATGAAAAACTGTTTTTT
TRBJ2-3	NA	TRBV28	TRBD2	CASRSSGRTDTQYF	TGTGCCAGCAGGTCTAGCGGACGCACAGATACGCAGTATTTT
TRBJ2-7	NA	TRBV5-5	TRBD1	CASSFPGTGTFYEQYF	TGTGCCAGCAGCTTCCCCGGGACAGGGACGTTCTACGAGCAGTACTTC
TRBJ1-2	NA	TRBV7-9	TRBD1	CASSSLPDRGYTF	TGTGCCAGCAGCTCACTGCCGGACAGGGGGTACACCTTC
TRBJ2-1	few	TRBV6-1	TRBD2	CASSERAGGPSGNNEQFF	TGTGCCAGCAGTGAAAGAGCGGGAGGCCCGTCGGGAAACAATGAGCAGTTCTTC
TRBJ1-4	NA	TRBV28	TRBD1	CASSLRQGEKLFF	TGTGCCAGCAGTTTGCGACAGGGAGAAAAACTGTTTTTT
TRBJ1-3	NA	TRBV4-1	NA	CASSQGAGGNTIYF	TGCGCCAGCAGCCAAGGGGCAGGAGGAAACACCATATATTTT
TRBJ1-2	NA	TRBV7-9	NA	CASSRPPDLYYTF	TGTGCCAGCAGCCGCCCCCCGGACCTATACTACACCTTC
TRBJ1-2	NA	TRBV6-5	NA	CASSTDGNYGYTF	TGTGCCAGCAGCACGGACGGCAACTATGGCTACACCTTC
TRBJ2-7	NA	TRBV28	NA	CASKAQIHGEQYF	TGTGCCAGCAAGGCCCAGATCCACGGCGAGCAGTACTTC
TRBJ2-5	NA	TRBV7-9	NA	CASSLGVAQETQYF	TGTGCCAGCAGCTTGGGGGTGGCACAAGAGACCCAGTACTTC
TRBJ2-7	NA	TRBV6-1	TRBD1	CASIAGGLGGEQYF	TGTGCCAGCATTGCAGGGGGCCTTGGGGGCGAGCAGTACTTC
TRBJ2-7	NA	TRBV27	NA	CASSLEGRLGYEQYF	TGTGCCAGCAGTTTAGAGGGCCGACTAGGATACGAGCAGTACTTC
TRBJ1-1	NA	TRBV6-5	NA	CASSSGGLSMNTEAFF	TGTGCCAGCAGTTCCGGGGGGTTAAGTATGAACACTGAAGCTTTCTTT
TRBJ2-7	NA	TRBV5-1	NA	CASSRGQSEQYF	TGCGCCAGCAGCCGCGGACAGTCCGAGCAGTACTTC
TRBJ2-7	NA	TRBV28	NA	CASSFRGYEQYF	TGTGCCAGCAGTTTTAGGGGATACGAGCAGTACTTC
TRBJ2-7	NA	TRBV5-4	TRBD2	CASSPPGGSGKWEQYF	TGTGCCAGCAGCCCCCCTGGTGGTAGCGGGAAATGGGAGCAGTACTTC
TRBJ2-7	NA	TRBV19	NA	CASSIAAGPSYEQYF	TGTGCCAGTAGTATAGCGGCGGGGCCTTCCTACGAGCAGTACTTC